This is a list of T cell receptor beta chains from one sample in a study of radiotherapy plus CTLA-4 blockade in lung cancer. The protocol was immunoSEQ multiplex PCR, while the TCRdb copy is restricted to in-frame clones and leaves out a portion. The profile shows 95,000 to 150,000 clones, 85% to 90% of them singletons. Here the sequenced sample was peripheral blood, taken from a patient treated with radiotherapy plus ipilimumab. These receptors were taken from a human donor with non-small cell lung cancer that progressed on radiotherapy plus ipilimumab. CDR3s include the opening cysteine and the closing phenylalanine or tryptophan. D genes are given only for firm matches. Size is omitted from some rows. Given values are once, few, many or a class for expanded clones.

.,TRBJ2-4,.,TRBV21-1,CASSISGQDDSFRAKNIQYF,TGTGCCAGCAGCATCTCCGGCCAGGATGATAGTTTTCGGGCCAAAAACATTCAGTACTTC
.,TRBJ2-5,.,TRBV29-1,CSVVLGVETQYF,TGCAGCGTTGTACTGGGGGTAGAGACCCAGTACTTC
.,TRBJ2-1,.,TRBV2,CASSVSYNEQFF,TGTGCCAGCAGTGTCAGCTACAATGAGCAGTTCTTC
.,TRBJ2-3,TRBD2,TRBV2,CASKELAGGSGDTQYF,TGTGCCAGCAAAGAACTAGCGGGAGGGAGCGGCGATACGCAGTATTTT
few,TRBJ2-2,.,TRBV25-1,CASSEQWESTGELFF,TGTGCCAGCAGTGAACAGTGGGAGAGCACCGGGGAGCTGTTTTTT
.,TRBJ1-3,.,TRBV6-5,CASRLQGSGNTIYF,TGTGCCAGCAGACTACAGGGCTCTGGAAACACCATATATTTT
.,TRBJ2-1,TRBD2,TRBV29-1,CSHLEAGGHEQFF,TGCAGCCACTTGGAAGCGGGAGGACATGAGCAGTTCTTC
.,TRBJ2-1,TRBD2,TRBV27,CASSLASGRNEQFF,TGTGCCAGCAGTTTAGCCAGCGGGAGAAATGAGCAGTTCTTC
.,TRBJ2-1,.,TRBV29-1,CSTRPPGARMEQFF,TGCAGCACCCGTCCGCCCGGGGCGCGGATGGAGCAGTTCTTC
.,TRBJ1-2,TRBD1,TRBV4-2,CASSQPGQGNSYGYTF,TGTGCCAGCAGCCAACCGGGACAGGGGAATAGCTATGGCTACACCTTC
.,TRBJ2-7,TRBD2,TRBV13,CASSAWGLAGGAGEQYF,TGTGCCAGCAGCGCCTGGGGACTAGCGGGAGGAGCTGGCGAGCAGTACTTC
.,TRBJ2-7,.,TRBV5-4,CASSLAGMEGLEQYF,TGTGCCAGCAGCTTGGCCGGAATGGAAGGGCTCGAGCAGTACTTC
once,TRBJ2-1,TRBD1,TRBV11-2,CASSLGDRVSYNEQFF,TGTGCCAGCAGCTTAGGCGACAGGGTTTCCTACAATGAGCAGTTCTTC
.,TRBJ2-1,TRBD2,TRBV7-6,CATRGSGGVNEQFF,TGTGCCACCAGGGGTAGCGGGGGGGTCAATGAGCAGTTCTTC
.,TRBJ1-2,.,TRBV6-5,CASSYAGEFGYTF,TGTGCCAGCAGTTACGCAGGGGAGTTTGGCTACACCTTC
few,TRBJ2-2,.,TRBV5-1,CASSLTYLGGGELFF,TGCGCCAGCAGCTTGACCTACTTGGGGGGCGGGGAGCTGTTTTTT
.,TRBJ2-5,.,TRBV30,CAWSGAFETQYF,TGTGCCTGGAGTGGAGCGTTTGAGACCCAGTACTTC
.,TRBJ2-3,.,TRBV7-3,CASSLTGADTQYF,TGTGCCAGCAGCTTAACCGGTGCAGATACGCAGTATTTT
.,TRBJ2-5,.,TRBV6-6,CASSYSSETQYF,TGTGCCAGCAGTTACTCGTCTGAGACCCAGTACTTC
.,TRBJ2-4,.,TRBV27,CASGQQNIQYF,TGTGCCAGCGGACAGCAAAACATTCAGTACTTC
.,TRBJ2-1,.,TRBV4-1,CASSQEGGATSSEQFF,TGCGCCAGCAGCCAAGAAGGGGGGGCCACATCCTCTGAGCAGTTCTTC
.,TRBJ2-1,TRBD2,TRBV2,CASSRLAGGNNEQFF,TGTGCCAGCAGTAGACTAGCGGGGGGTAACAATGAGCAGTTCTTC
.,TRBJ2-2,.,TRBV18,CASSPPSYTGELFF,TGTGCCAGCTCACCACCGAGCTATACCGGGGAGCTGTTTTTT
.,TRBJ2-3,.,TRBV9,CASGSTVTTDTQYF,TGTGCCAGCGGATCAACAGTAACCACAGATACGCAGTATTTT
.,TRBJ1-5,.,TRBV6-1,CASRAQGNSNQPQHF,TGTGCCAGCAGGGCTCAGGGAAATAGCAATCAGCCCCAGCATTTT
.,TRBJ1-1,.,TRBV15,CATSRDRNTEAFF,TGTGCCACCAGCAGAGATCGGAACACTGAAGCTTTCTTT
.,TRBJ1-1,.,TRBV2,CASSEPDTEAFF,TGTGCCAGCAGTGAACCAGATACTGAAGCTTTCTTT
.,TRBJ2-1,TRBD2,TRBV7-3,CASSGGAGFGEQFF,TGTGCCAGTAGCGGGGGAGCTGGGTTCGGTGAGCAGTTCTTC
.,TRBJ1-2,TRBD1,TRBV30,CAWSKTGARGRGYTF,TGTGCCTGGAGTAAGACAGGGGCGAGGGGTAGGGGCTACACCTTC
.,TRBJ2-1,TRBD2,TRBV9,CASSATSGPYNEQFF,TGTGCCAGCAGCGCCACTAGCGGGCCCTACAATGAGCAGTTCTTC
.,TRBJ1-1,.,TRBV15,CATSRGPAQNTEAFF,TGTGCCACCAGCAGAGGGCCGGCGCAGAACACTGAAGCTTTCTTT
.,TRBJ1-2,TRBD1,TRBV19,CASSLRGPGYGYTF,TGTGCCAGTAGCCTCAGGGGGCCCGGCTATGGCTACACCTTC
once,TRBJ2-5,.,TRBV9,CASSRGGEETQYF,TGTGCCAGCAGCCGAGGTGGGGAGGAGACCCAGTACTTC
.,TRBJ2-5,TRBD2,TRBV5-4,CASSITSGQETQYF,TGTGCCAGCAGCATCACTAGCGGTCAAGAGACCCAGTACTTC
.,TRBJ1-2,TRBD1,TRBV29-1,CSVNRGFNYGYTF,TGCAGCGTCAACAGGGGTTTTAACTATGGCTACACCTTC
.,TRBJ2-7,TRBD2,TRBV23-1,CASNSPGTSGPYEQYF,TGCGCCAGCAATTCACCCGGGACTAGCGGACCATACGAGCAGTACTTC
.,TRBJ1-2,TRBD1,TRBV5-1,CASSLEGDSPRGYTF,TGCGCCAGCAGCTTGGAGGGGGACAGTCCTAGGGGCTACACCTTC
.,TRBJ2-7,.,TRBV7-8,CASSLDPTHSYEQYF,TGTGCCAGCAGCTTAGATCCAACCCACTCCTACGAGCAGTACTTC
.,TRBJ2-2,.,TRBV5-1,CASSLEGEKNTGELFF,TGCGCCAGCAGCTTAGAGGGGGAGAAAAACACCGGGGAGCTGTTTTTT
once,TRBJ2-7,.,TRBV2,CASSRGLGEQYF,TGTGCCAGCAGTAGAGGCCTAGGCGAGCAGTACTTC
.,TRBJ2-2,.,TRBV7-2,CASSLLVPGELFF,TGTGCCAGCAGCTTACTAGTTCCCGGGGAGCTGTTTTTT
.,TRBJ2-1,TRBD1,TRBV6-1,CASSESQGATYNEQFF,TGTGCCAGCAGTGAATCTCAGGGGGCGACCTACAATGAGCAGTTCTTC
.,TRBJ2-7,TRBD1,TRBV30,CAWSADRTYEQYF,TGTGCCTGGAGTGCGGACAGGACCTACGAGCAGTACTTC
once,TRBJ2-2,.,TRBV6-6,CASSPRGPVPGELFF,TGTGCCAGCAGTCCCCGGGGCCCCGTCCCCGGGGAGCTGTTTTTT
.,TRBJ2-7,.,TRBV18,CASSPEPSVHEQYF,TGTGCCAGCTCACCCGAGCCGTCCGTACACGAGCAGTACTTC
.,TRBJ1-4,.,TRBV5-1,CASSLPGDRWYEKLFF,TGCGCCAGCAGCTTGCCAGGGGATAGGTGGTATGAAAAACTGTTTTTT
.,TRBJ2-7,TRBD2,TRBV2,CASSERAQGLSEQYF,TGTGCCAGCAGTGAACGGGCCCAGGGACTAAGCGAGCAGTACTTC
.,TRBJ2-5,TRBD1,TRBV4-1,CASGIRGQETQYF,TGCGCCAGCGGCATCAGGGGGCAAGAGACCCAGTACTTC
.,TRBJ2-7,.,TRBV7-2,CASSGGPTYEQYF,TGTGCCAGCAGCGGTGGGCCTACCTACGAGCAGTACTTC
.,TRBJ2-2,.,TRBV7-3,CASSSRPNTGELFF,TGTGCCAGCAGCTCCCGGCCTAACACCGGGGAGCTGTTTTTT
.,TRBJ1-2,TRBD1,TRBV7-8,CASSGQVGLNYGYTF,TGTGCCAGCTCCGGACAGGTGGGGCTAAACTATGGCTACACCTTC
few,TRBJ2-5,.,TRBV20-1,CSARNKETQYF,TGCAGTGCTAGAAACAAAGAGACCCAGTACTTC
.,TRBJ2-1,TRBD1,TRBV30,CAWNRQGIAYNEQFF,TGTGCCTGGAACCGACAGGGGATCGCCTACAATGAGCAGTTCTTC
.,TRBJ2-7,TRBD1,TRBV4-1,CASSLLPRDRVYEQYF,TGCGCCAGCAGCCTCCTACCCCGAGACAGGGTCTACGAGCAGTACTTC
.,TRBJ2-1,TRBD1,TRBV5-1,CASSVGQGPYNEQFF,TGCGCCAGCAGCGTCGGACAGGGTCCCTACAATGAGCAGTTCTTC
once,TRBJ1-5,.,TRBV6-6,CASSGRGRPDQPQHF,TGTGCCAGCAGTGGGAGGGGTAGGCCTGATCAGCCCCAGCATTTT
.,TRBJ1-2,.,TRBV5-6,CASSPQGPLHGYTF,TGTGCCAGCAGCCCCCAGGGGCCGTTGCATGGCTACACCTTC
once,TRBJ1-3,.,TRBV7-8,CASSLGGSGNTIYF,TGTGCCAGCAGCTTAGGAGGCTCTGGAAACACCATATATTTT
.,TRBJ2-7,.,TRBV5-1,CASSLEDWPNLSYEQYF,TGCGCCAGCAGCTTGGAAGACTGGCCCAATCTCTCCTACGAGCAGTACTTC
.,TRBJ2-7,TRBD2,TRBV7-6,CASSPLAGGLEQYF,TGTGCCAGCAGCCCACTAGCGGGAGGACTCGAGCAGTACTTC